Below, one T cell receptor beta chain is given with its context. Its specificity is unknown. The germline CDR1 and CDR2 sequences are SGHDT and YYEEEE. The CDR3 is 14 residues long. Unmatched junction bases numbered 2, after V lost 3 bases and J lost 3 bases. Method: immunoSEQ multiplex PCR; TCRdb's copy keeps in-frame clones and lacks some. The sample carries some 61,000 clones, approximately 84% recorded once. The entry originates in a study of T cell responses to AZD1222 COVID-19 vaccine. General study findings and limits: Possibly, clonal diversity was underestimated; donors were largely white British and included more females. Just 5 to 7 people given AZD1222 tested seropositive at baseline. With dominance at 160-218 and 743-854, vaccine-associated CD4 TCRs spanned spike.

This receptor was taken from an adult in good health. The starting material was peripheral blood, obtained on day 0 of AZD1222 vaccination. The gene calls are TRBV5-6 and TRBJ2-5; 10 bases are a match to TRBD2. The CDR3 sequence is CASSSLAGEETQYF. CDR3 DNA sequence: TGTGCCAGCAGCTCTCTAGCGGGGGAAGAGACCCAGTACTTC.